This is a list of T cell receptor beta chains from one sample in a study of blood T cell repertoires in COVID-19. The data were produced by immunoSEQ multiplex PCR, yet TCRdb's version contains in-frame clones alone and is incomplete. The repertoire has tens of thousands of clones, 84% of them found once; the top ten carry approximately 25%. The sequenced sample was peripheral blood. Receptor source: a man aged 55-75 years with acute or convalescent COVID-19. Both conserved end residues are part of each CDR3. D genes are given only for firm matches. Only some rows state a clone size, as once, few, many or a class for expanded clones.

v_gene	abundance	j_gene	d_gene	CDR3aa	CDR3nt
TRBV11-3	.	TRBJ2-1	.	CASSLVGGTTYNEQFF	TGTGCCAGCAGCTTAGTTGGGGGGACCACCTACAATGAGCAGTTCTTC
TRBV29-1	.	TRBJ2-2	.	CSVATGSGGELFF	TGCAGCGTAGCTACAGGGAGTGGCGGGGAGCTGTTTTTT
TRBV15	once	TRBJ1-4	TRBD1	CATSRMGQKNEKLFF	TGTGCCACCAGCCGGATGGGACAGAAGAATGAAAAACTGTTTTTT
TRBV6-6	few	TRBJ1-5	TRBD1	CASRDRNSISPQHF	TGTGCCAGCCGGGACAGGAACTCCATCAGTCCCCAGCATTTT
TRBV7-2	.	TRBJ1-3	.	CASSLAAPSLGGSSGNTIYF	TGTGCCAGCAGCTTAGCAGCCCCATCCCTGGGGGGGAGCTCTGGAAACACCATATATTTT
TRBV2	.	TRBJ1-1	.	CASSEFGVKAFF	TGTGCCAGCAGTGAGTTCGGGGTCAAAGCTTTCTTT
TRBV6-7	.	TRBJ2-5	TRBD2	CASSRGLAGDQETQYF	TGTGCCAGCAGTCGCGGACTAGCGGGGGACCAAGAGACCCAGTACTTC
TRBV6-5	once	TRBJ2-3	TRBD2	CASSPAGGLADTQYF	TGTGCCAGCAGCCCAGCGGGGGGGCTCGCAGATACGCAGTATTTT
TRBV7-2	.	TRBJ1-4	.	CASSSKQGNNEKLFF	TGTGCCAGCAGCTCTAAACAGGGCAATAATGAAAAACTGTTTTTT
TRBV18	.	TRBJ1-2	.	CASSPRQTSYGYTF	TGTGCCAGCTCACCCCGACAGACAAGCTATGGCTACACCTTC
TRBV19	.	TRBJ2-7	.	CASSRQRTVLHYEQYF	TGTGCCAGTAGTAGACAACGGACAGTCCTACACTACGAGCAGTACTTC
TRBV9	.	TRBJ1-2	.	CASSVEGARNRYTF	TGTGCCAGCAGCGTGGAGGGCGCCCGGAATCGCTACACCTTC
TRBV5-8	.	TRBJ1-2	TRBD1	CASSSRQGYGYTF	TGTGCCAGCAGCTCAAGACAGGGATATGGCTACACCTTC
TRBV28	once	TRBJ1-2	TRBD1	CASRGQGYGYTF	TGTGCCAGCAGAGGACAGGGTTATGGCTACACCTTC
TRBV14	.	TRBJ1-2	TRBD1	CASSQLTTGAGPRANYGYTF	TGTGCCAGCAGCCAACTCACGACAGGGGCCGGTCCACGGGCTAACTATGGCTACACCTTC
TRBV9	.	TRBJ2-3	TRBD2	CASSRRGGENTDTQYF	TGTGCCAGCAGCCGCCGCGGGGGAGAAAACACAGATACGCAGTATTTT
TRBV24-1	few	TRBJ1-5	TRBD1	CAIRDSRNQPQHF	TGTGCCATCCGGGACAGTCGAAATCAGCCCCAGCATTTT
TRBV4-3	.	TRBJ2-3	.	CASSQELWGGADTQYF	TGCGCCAGCAGCCAAGAATTGTGGGGGGGCGCGGATACGCAGTATTTT
TRBV11-3	few	TRBJ2-2	TRBD2	CASSLRSGGATGELFF	TGTGCCAGCAGCTTACGCAGCGGGGGAGCGACCGGGGAGCTGTTTTTT
TRBV7-2	.	TRBJ1-2	.	CASSLEAEGGRGYTF	TGTGCCAGCAGCTTAGAGGCGGAGGGAGGCCGAGGCTACACCTTC
TRBV12-5	.	TRBJ2-2	TRBD1	CASARQGANTGELFF	TGTGCTAGTGCCCGACAGGGGGCAAACACCGGGGAGCTGTTTTTT
TRBV4-3	.	TRBJ2-3	TRBD2	CASSQMTSGTGDTQYF	TGCGCCAGCAGCCAGATGACTAGCGGGACTGGAGATACGCAGTATTTT
TRBV11-2	.	TRBJ1-6	.	CASSTKSSYNSPLHF	TGTGCCAGCAGCACAAAAAGCTCCTATAATTCACCCCTCCACTTT
TRBV28	.	TRBJ1-2	TRBD1	CASTTGGAYSYGYTF	TGTGCCAGCACGACAGGGGGCGCCTATAGTTATGGCTACACCTTC
TRBV5-1	.	TRBJ2-3	.	CASRGIALGGTDTQYF	TGCGCCAGCAGGGGGATAGCGCTCGGGGGCACAGATACGCAGTATTTT
TRBV19	.	TRBJ1-4	.	CASSIDTDEKLFF	TGTGCCAGTAGTATAGATACGGATGAAAAACTGTTTTTT
TRBV29-1	.	TRBJ1-1	TRBD1	CSVGTGGGTEAFF	TGCAGCGTTGGAACAGGGGGCGGCACTGAAGCTTTCTTT
TRBV7-8	.	TRBJ1-3	.	CASSLRLLERGNTIYF	TGTGCCAGCAGCTTACGTCTTCTAGAGAGGGGAAACACCATATATTTT
TRBV18	.	TRBJ1-5	TRBD1	CASSQDRGQPQHF	TGTGCCAGCTCACAGGACAGGGGTCAGCCCCAGCATTTT
TRBV5-6	.	TRBJ1-2	.	CASSYLQGSYGYTF	TGTGCCAGCAGCTACTTACAGGGTAGCTATGGCTACACCTTC
TRBV14	.	TRBJ1-1	.	CASSQDHGLGGNTEAFF	TGTGCCAGCAGCCAAGATCACGGCCTCGGGGGGAACACTGAAGCTTTCTTT
TRBV9	.	TRBJ1-4	TRBD1	CASSAPPGTGVEKLFF	TGTGCCAGCAGCGCCCCCCCCGGGACAGGGGTTGAAAAACTGTTTTTT
TRBV3-1/TRBV3-2	.	TRBJ2-1	TRBD2	CASSQGLAGAGQGEQFF	TGTGCCAGCAGCCAGGGACTAGCGGGGGCCGGACAAGGTGAGCAGTTCTTC
TRBV5-1	.	TRBJ1-1	TRBD1	CASSLGQGSEAFF	TGCGCCAGCAGCTTGGGACAGGGATCTGAAGCTTTCTTT
TRBV5-6	.	TRBJ1-2	TRBD1	CASSLRVGQSNYGYTF	TGTGCCAGCAGCTTGAGGGTGGGACAGAGTAACTATGGCTACACCTTC
TRBV2	.	TRBJ2-5	TRBD2	CATSGGPLETQYF	TGTGCCACAAGCGGGGGGCCATTGGAGACCCAGTACTTC
TRBV5-6	once	TRBJ1-2	TRBD1	CASRLGQDPRGYTF	TGTGCCAGCAGGTTGGGACAGGACCCTCGGGGCTACACCTTC
TRBV12-3/TRBV12-4	.	TRBJ1-4	TRBD1	CASTKTGGGKLFF	TGTGCCAGCACGAAGACAGGGGGAGGAAAACTGTTTTTT
TRBV12-3/TRBV12-4	once	TRBJ2-7	.	CASSLGRAGEQYF	TGTGCCAGCAGTTTAGGCAGGGCTGGTGAGCAGTACTTC
TRBV6-5	.	TRBJ1-5	.	CASSPDSWGNQPQHF	TGTGCCAGCAGCCCGGACAGCTGGGGCAATCAGCCCCAGCATTTT
TRBV6-5	.	TRBJ2-7	.	CASSYSMSGESEQYF	TGTGCCAGCAGTTACTCAATGTCAGGGGAGAGCGAGCAGTACTTC
TRBV27	.	TRBJ2-7	TRBD1	CASSFLQGSYEQYF	TGTGCCAGCAGTTTCCTACAGGGGAGCTACGAGCAGTACTTC
TRBV5-5	.	TRBJ1-5	.	CASSLQGKSPHF	TGTGCCAGCAGCTTGCAGGGAAAATCCCCGCATTTT
TRBV7-2	few	TRBJ2-7	TRBD1	CASSGFPRGKNEQYF	TGTGCCAGCAGCGGTTTTCCCAGGGGGAAAAACGAGCAGTACTTC
TRBV29-1	.	TRBJ2-1	TRBD1	CSVTGTGVREQFF	TGCAGCGTGACCGGGACAGGGGTAAGAGAGCAGTTCTTC
TRBV12-3/TRBV12-4	once	TRBJ1-5	.	CASSFGEVPQHF	TGTGCCAGCAGTTTTGGAGAGGTTCCCCAGCATTTT
TRBV3-1/TRBV3-2	.	TRBJ2-1	.	CASSQDSSYNEQFF	TGTGCCAGCAGCCAGGACAGCTCCTACAATGAGCAGTTCTTC
TRBV7-2	.	TRBJ2-7	TRBD1	CASRATGGSYEQYF	TGTGCCAGCAGAGCTACAGGGGGCAGCTACGAGCAGTACTTC
TRBV29-1	once	TRBJ1-1	TRBD1	CSVGGQGFEAFF	TGCAGCGTTGGGGGACAGGGCTTTGAAGCTTTCTTT
TRBV4-2	.	TRBJ1-2	.	CASSQGGSGGYTF	TGTGCCAGCAGCCAAGGGGGCAGTGGTGGCTACACCTTC
TRBV5-8	.	TRBJ2-2	TRBD1	CASSRTGGYTGELFF	TGTGCCAGCAGCCGGACAGGGGGTTACACCGGGGAGCTGTTTTTT
TRBV2	.	TRBJ2-3	.	CASSEGPKAGRRTDTQYF	TGTGCCAGCAGTGAAGGCCCAAAAGCGGGCAGGCGCACAGATACGCAGTATTTT
TRBV10-2	.	TRBJ2-3	TRBD2	CASSPGLAGGPVSLVSFTDTQYF	TGCGCCAGCAGTCCGGGACTAGCGGGGGGGCCTGTTTCTTTAGTTAGTTTCACAGATACGCAGTATTTT
TRBV7-9	.	TRBJ1-4	TRBD1	CASSRSRHGTVYEKLFF	TGTGCCAGCAGCCGAAGTCGTCACGGGACAGTTTATGAAAAACTGTTTTTT
TRBV7-9	.	TRBJ1-2	TRBD1	CASSLVETGAKNYGYTF	TGTGCCAGCAGCTTAGTAGAGACAGGGGCAAAAAACTATGGCTACACCTTC
TRBV5-1	once	TRBJ2-6	TRBD2	CASSPGPGGIISGANVLTF	TGCGCCAGCAGCCCGGGACCGGGGGGGATCATCTCTGGGGCCAACGTCCTGACTTTC
TRBV18	.	TRBJ2-3	.	CASSPWGAVTDTQYF	TGTGCCAGCTCACCATGGGGCGCGGTCACAGATACGCAGTATTTT
TRBV27	.	TRBJ2-3	TRBD1	CASSKKTGLRDTQYF	TGTGCCAGCAGTAAGAAGACAGGGCTCAGGGATACGCAGTATTTT
TRBV9	.	TRBJ2-2	.	CASSVGGNGELFF	TGTGCCAGCAGCGTAGGAGGGAACGGGGAGCTGTTTTTT
TRBV2	few	TRBJ2-3	.	CASGAVTSTDTQYF	TGTGCCAGCGGGGCCGTGACGTCCACAGATACGCAGTATTTT